Below are 32 T cell receptor beta chains sequenced from a single sample in a study of Ad26.COV2.S vaccination and SARS-CoV-2 variants. Clones were read by immunoSEQ multiplex PCR, and TCRdb kept only the in-frame ones, dropping some. The data contain hundreds of thousands of clones, about nine tenths of them seen just once; the ten biggest clones take up roughly an eighth. Noted treatment: 19 received Ad26.COV2.S at low or high dose, single or two shots; 5 received placebo; per-sample allocation not given. Vaccine and placebo recipients were sampled on day 63 after the first injection. Specimen: peripheral blood, collected in a trial of Ad26.COV2.S vaccine versus placebo. The receptors originated from a person between 18 and 65 years old who received the Ad26.COV2.S COVID-19 vaccine or a placebo.

V and J are TRBV6-5 and TRBJ1-1; 7 bases match TRBD1. This CDR3 has 15 residues. The V and J ends lost 6 bases and 2 bases, in that order; junction bases with no gene match: 9. CDR1 MNHEY and CDR2 SVGAGI come from the germline V gene. Written as DNA, the CDR3 is TGTGCCAGCAGATTAACAGGGGCCCTAAACACTGAAGCTTTCTTT. It specifies CASRLTGALNTEAFF.

The V gene is TRBV5-6, the J gene TRBJ1-6; no clear D. CDR3 length equals 15 residues. The germline V and J ends were trimmed by 0 bases and 7 bases, with 11 bases remaining between them. Germline V gene data show CDR1 as SGHDT and CDR2 as YYEEEE. Here the CDR3 DNA reads TGTGCCAGCAGCTTGGATGTGGGGAACAATTCACCCCTCCACTTT. This translates into CASSLDVGNNSPLHF.

This clone was observed a handful of times. The rearrangement links TRBV7-9 to TRBJ1-4; TRBD1 aligns across 7 bases. Germline values: CDR1 SEHNR, CDR2 FQNEAQ (reference sequence). J lost 7 bases, V lost 5 bases, and 7 bases had no gene match. The length of the CDR3 is 14 residues. CDR3: CASSPTGAGEKLFF. CDR3 nucleotides: TGTGCCAGCAGCCCTACAGGGGCGGGTGAAAAACTGTTTTTT.

This clone was seen only a few times. The CDR3 region is CASSEGWTGGFGYTF. CDR3 sequence (DNA): TGTGCCAGCAGTGAAGGGTGGACAGGGGGTTTTGGCTACACCTTC. The V call is TRBV2, the J call TRBJ1-2, with 10 nucleotides matching TRBD1. CDR3 length: 15 residues. The V gene end was trimmed by 1 base and the J gene end by 7 bases; junction bases not matched to a gene: 6. Germline values: CDR1 SNHLY, CDR2 FYNNEI.

Comment on this clone: This CDR3 is also generated by other DNA sequences in the sample. This chain uses TRBV11-1 with TRBJ2-3, with no clear D. The CDR3 runs 12 residues. Germline V lookup: CDR1 SGHAT, CDR2 FQDESV (reference sequence). Trimming removed 6 bases from V and 0 bases from J, with 4 bases in between. The CDR3 is CASSSSTDTQYF. For the CDR3, the DNA is TGTGCCAGCAGTTCTAGCACAGATACGCAGTATTTT.

CDR3 sequence (DNA): TGTGCCAGCAGCACCTCGGGGGGCCCGTCGGGGGAGCTGTTTTTT. As protein: CASSTSGGPSGELFF. The rearrangement joins TRBV6-4 to TRBJ2-2; perhaps TRBD2 as D (7 bases). This CDR3 is 15 amino acids long. CDR1 and CDR2 from the germline V gene are MRHNA and SNTAGT. Trimming removed 6 bases at V and 8 bases at J, with 19 bases between.

This clone appeared a single time. The chain uses TRBV28 and TRBJ2-1; maybe TRBD2 (6 bases). Between the trimmed V and J ends, which lost 2 bases and 6 bases, there was a span of 11 bases. Germline V gene lookup returns CDR1 MDHEN and CDR2 SYDVKM. This CDR3 contains 14 residues. The CDR3 bases are TGTGCCAGCAGTTTACCGACTAGTCTCAATGAGCAGTTCTTC. It translates to CASSLPTSLNEQFF.

The chain employs TRBV4-1 and TRBJ2-1; 8 nucleotides align to TRBD2. Germline CDR1 MGHRA, CDR2 YSYEKL. The CDR3 spans 17 residues. V lost 1 base, J lost 8 bases, and 13 bases stayed unmatched. CDR3 protein: CASSQVPGASGWYEQFF. The DNA of the CDR3 is TGCGCCAGCAGCCAAGTACCCGGGGCTAGCGGGTGGTATGAGCAGTTCTTC.

The rearrangement joins TRBV5-1 to TRBJ1-1; possibly TRBD1 for D (6 bases). CDR3 length: 15 residues. From germline, CDR1 is SGHRS and CDR2 YFSETQ. V gave up 5 bases and J gave up 3 bases, with 17 bases separating them. The CDR3 reads CASSHGQPSDTEAFF. In DNA, the CDR3 is TGCGCCAGCAGTCACGGACAGCCGTCGGACACTGAAGCTTTCTTT.

The chain is built from TRBV27 and TRBJ1-5; tentatively, D is TRBD1 (6 bases). CDR3 length: 14 residues. CDR1 and CDR2 (germline): MNHEY, SMNVEV (reference sequence). The V end lost 6 bases, the J end lost 1 base, and 10 bases lay between the germline ends. CDR3: CASSLTGSNQPQHF. Here the CDR3 DNA reads TGTGCCAGCAGCCTAACAGGGAGCAATCAGCCCCAGCATTTT.

The chain is built from TRBV5-1 and TRBJ2-7, with D tentatively TRBD2 (6 bases). The CDR3 consists of 17 residues. Germline assignment: CDR1 SGHRS and CDR2 YFSETQ. The ends were cut back, 2 bases at V and 1 base at J, with 19 bases in the middle. CDR3 amino acids: CASSLRGGSVSSYEQYF. The CDR3 DNA reads as TGCGCCAGCAGCTTAAGGGGAGGCAGCGTTTCGTCCTACGAGCAGTACTTC.

About this clone: The sample holds other DNA sequences that translate to the same CDR3. This chain links TRBV19 with TRBJ1-1; D might be TRBD1 (5 bases). The CDR3 has 14 amino acids. CDR1 and CDR2 (germline): LNHDA, SQIVND (reference sequence). Trimming took 1 base from V and 1 from J, leaving 7 bases between them. Here the CDR3 DNA reads TGTGCCAGTAGTATAGGAAGGGGGAACACTGAAGCTTTCTTT. Protein: CASSIGRGNTEAFF.

This chain uses TRBV7-2 with TRBJ2-7; unclear D gene. This CDR3 is built from 13 residues. V lost 0 bases and J lost 3, with 6 bases in between. In germline, CDR1 is SGHTA, CDR2 FQGNSA. The CDR3 here is CASSLAGNYEQYF. The CDR3 nucleotides are TGTGCCAGCAGCTTAGCGGGGAACTACGAGCAGTACTTC.

The genes are TRBV5-4 and TRBJ2-5; D may be TRBD1 (5 bases). CDR1 and CDR2 (germline): SGHNT, YYREEE (reference sequence). This CDR3 has 13 residues. V was trimmed by 0 bases and J by 3 bases, leaving 6 bases between them. The CDR3: CASSLVGEETQYF. The CDR3 DNA reads as TGTGCCAGCAGCTTGGTAGGGGAAGAGACCCAGTACTTC.

J is TRBJ2-3 and V is TRBV5-1, with 7 bases matching TRBD2. The V segment lost 0 bases and the J segment 6 bases; nucleotides outside the gene matches: 7. The germline V gene has CDR1 SGHRS and CDR2 YFSETQ. This CDR3 contains 15 residues. The CDR3 nucleotides are TGCGCCAGCAGCTTGGGCGGGAGTTTGGGGGATACGCAGTATTTT. This sequence encodes CASSLGGSLGDTQYF.

The CDR3 loop is CASSPTGTGRVGELFF. The CDR3 DNA reads as TGTGCCAGCTCGCCTACCGGGACAGGGCGCGTCGGGGAGCTGTTTTTT. The chain combines TRBV18 with TRBJ2-2, with 9 nucleotides matching TRBD1. V lost 6 bases to trimming and J lost 7 bases; unmatched junction nucleotides: 12. This CDR3 comprises 16 residues. The germline V gene encodes CDR1 KGHSH and CDR2 LQKENI.

The CDR3 DNA reads TGTGCCAGCAGGGGGACCTGGGAGACCCAGTACTTC. This translates into CASRGTWETQYF. The chain combines TRBV6-5 with TRBJ2-5; tentatively, D is TRBD1 or TRBD2 (5 bases each). The CDR3 has 12 residues. The germline CDR1 and CDR2 sequences are MNHEY and SVGAGI. V dropped 6 bases and J dropped 5 bases, with 10 bases sitting between them.

The chain combines TRBV3-1 (or the pseudogene TRBV3-2) with TRBJ1-1, with no clear D. Germline-derived CDR1 and CDR2 are LGHDT and YNNKEL (reference sequence). Trimming took 3 bases from V and 4 from J, leaving 9 bases between them. The CDR3 consists of 13 residues. As DNA, the CDR3 is TGTGCCAGCAGCCATAGGAGTGGCACTGAAGCTTTCTTT. Translation gives CASSHRSGTEAFF.

The genes are TRBV15 and TRBJ1-2; no reliable D call. Per the germline V gene, CDR1 is LNHNV and CDR2 is YYDKDF (reference sequence). Deletions cut 0 bases from V and 7 bases from J, with 9 bases between. The CDR3 is made up of 13 amino acids. DNA of the CDR3: TGTGCCACCAGCAGAGAGGCTCAAGGTGGCTACACCTTC. Protein: CATSREAQGGYTF.

This clone was seen once. The V gene is TRBV7-6, the J gene TRBJ2-7, with D possibly matching TRBD1 (6 bases). V was cut by 5 bases and J by 0 bases, with 17 bases left in between. Germline V gives CDR1 SGHVS, CDR2 FNYEAQ. This CDR3 spans 16 amino acids. The DNA of the CDR3 is TGTGCCAGCAGCCCAGACTCCAGGGGCCTCTCCTACGAGCAGTACTTC. This translates into CASSPDSRGLSYEQYF.

This chain joins TRBV6-2 or TRBV6-3 and TRBJ1-6; D gene ambiguous. Germline V gene data show CDR1 as MNHEY and CDR2 as SVGEGT. This CDR3 has 11 residues. V lost 0 bases and J 14 bases, leaving 5 bases between the germline ends. CDR3 sequence reads: CASSYSRTLHF. The CDR3 region has the DNA TGTGCCAGCAGTTACTCCAGGACCCTCCACTTT.

The chain has TRBV30 and TRBJ2-7; D remains unclear. V dropped 0 bases and J dropped 6 bases, with 9 bases sitting between them. From germline, CDR1 is GTSNPN and CDR2 SVGIG (reference sequence). There are 12 residues in the CDR3. CDR3 sequence (DNA): TGTGCCTGGAGTGTACGGGTTGGCGAGCAGTACTTC. Amino acids: CAWSVRVGEQYF.

The V call is TRBV6-5, the J call TRBJ2-1, with a possible D match to TRBD2 (6 bases). From germline, CDR1 is MNHEY and CDR2 SVGAGI. The CDR3 consists of 15 residues. Trimming shortened V by 2 bases and J by 9 bases, and 17 bases separated the two germline ends. In DNA, the CDR3 is TGTGCCAGCAGTTACGGCGGGCGGTCGGGAGTTGAGCAGTTCTTC. Amino acids: CASSYGGRSGVEQFF.

The genes are TRBV11-2 and TRBJ1-1; possible D gene TRBD1, 6 bases. CDR3 size: 14 residues. V was trimmed by 6 bases and J by 4 bases, leaving 15 bases between them. The germline V gene encodes CDR1 SGHAT and CDR2 FQNNGV. The DNA of the CDR3 is TGTGCCAGCAGGGGTGGGGGCGAGGGCACTGAAGCTTTCTTT. This gives the protein CASRGGGEGTEAFF.

The rearrangement uses TRBV9 and TRBJ2-7, with TRBD2 matching 10 bases. The J segment lost 8 bases and the V segment lost 4 bases, leaving 15 bases of the junction unmatched. This CDR3 region has 16 residues. Per the germline V gene, CDR1 is SGDLS and CDR2 is YYNGEE. The CDR3 loop is CASSREGLAHIRKQYF. The CDR3 DNA reads TGTGCCAGCAGCCGAGAGGGACTAGCGCATATCCGGAAGCAGTACTTC.

The chain links TRBV6-2 or TRBV6-3 to TRBJ2-1; possible D gene TRBD1, 6 bases. The CDR3 runs to 13 residues. Germline lookup yields CDR1 MNHEY and CDR2 SVGEGT. V lost 2 bases to trimming and J lost 6 bases, with 8 bases between them. Here the CDR3 DNA reads TGTGCCAGCAGTTACACGGACAGCAATGAGCAGTTCTTC. This encodes CASSYTDSNEQFF.

In this sample, this clone turned up once. The V gene is TRBV7-9, the J gene TRBJ2-7; 9 nucleotides match TRBD1. The CDR3 loop spans 18 amino acids. The germline CDR1 and CDR2 sequences are SEHNR and FQNEAQ (reference sequence). V lost 5 bases and J lost 2; bases outside the gene matches: 16. The CDR3 region is CASSPRADRGPLTYEQYF. CDR3 DNA: TGTGCCAGCAGCCCACGGGCGGACAGGGGTCCGCTTACCTACGAGCAGTACTTC. The full variable domain, its missing parts supplied by reference TRBV7-9 and TRBJ2-7, is DTGVSQNPRHKITKRGQNVTFRCDPISEHNRLYWYRQTLGQGPEFLTYFQNEAQLEKSRLLSDRFSAERPKGSFSTLEIQRTEQGDSAMYLCASSPRADRGPLTYEQYFGPGTRLTVT.

The rearrangement uses TRBV4-3 and TRBJ2-7; 7 bases align to TRBD2. The CDR3 runs to 14 residues. Germline lookup yields CDR1 LGHNA and CDR2 YSLEER. The ends lost 3 bases at V and 4 bases at J; junction bases unmatched: 6. This chain's CDR3 is CASSQDWGGYEQYF. The CDR3 bases are TGCGCCAGCAGCCAGGACTGGGGAGGGTACGAGCAGTACTTC.

This chain links TRBV6-5 with TRBJ2-1; TRBD2 matches 13 bases. The V segment lost 2 bases and the J segment 8 bases; nucleotides outside the gene matches: 3. The CDR3 loop spans 15 amino acids. CDR1 is MNHEY, CDR2 SVGAGI, per germline. The DNA of the CDR3 is TGTGCCAGCAGTTACGGACTAGCGGGAGATCATGAGCAGTTCTTC. Protein: CASSYGLAGDHEQFF.

This rearrangement joins TRBV6-2 or TRBV6-3 to TRBJ2-3; possible D gene TRBD2, 6 bases. The CDR3 spans 15 residues. Trimming shortened V by 4 bases and J by 0 bases, and 11 bases separated the two germline ends. CDR1 and CDR2 from the germline V gene are MNHEY and SVGEGT. The CDR3: CASSWGTASTDTQYF. DNA of the CDR3: TGTGCCAGCAGTTGGGGGACTGCTAGCACAGATACGCAGTATTTT.

The CDR3 sequence is CASSYLPNDYNEQFF. Written as DNA, the CDR3 is TGTGCCAGCAGTTACCTCCCGAACGACTACAATGAGCAGTTCTTC. The gene calls are TRBV6-5 and TRBJ2-1; D remains unclear. The CDR3 runs to 15 residues. The germline gives CDR1 MNHEY, CDR2 SVGAGI. Trimming removed 2 bases from V and 3 bases from J, with 11 bases in between.

The gene calls are TRBV5-1 and TRBJ2-5, with D perhaps matching TRBD2 (5 bases). Trimming left V 0 bases short and J 5 bases short, with 11 bases between. Per germline, CDR1 SGHRS and CDR2 YFSETQ. The CDR3 extends over 14 amino acids. CDR3 residues: CASSLDPGGETQYF. For the CDR3, the DNA is TGCGCCAGCAGCTTGGACCCAGGAGGCGAGACCCAGTACTTC. Together with reference TRBV5-1 and TRBJ2-5, the CDR3 gives the full variable domain: KAGVTQTPRYLIKTRGQQVTLSCSPISGHRSVSWYQQTPGQGLQFLFEYFSETQRNKGNFPGRFSGRQFSNSRSEMNVSTLELGDSALYLCASSLDPGGETQYFGPGTRLLVL.